This T cell receptor (beta chain) emerged from a study of shared clonotypes between healthy human individuals. Findings of the study overall: Investigators collected only blood, and repertoires in tissues likely differ.

Samples underwent the assay at deep level. TCRdb's copy holds only in-frame clones and misses some; the assay was immunoSEQ multiplex PCR. The sample has hundreds of thousands of clones, just under 97% seen once; the top ten hold roughly 0.1%. Positively selected for CCR7, the CD45RO-negative cells used as naive CD8 cells excluded terminally differentiated effector memory CD45RA+ cells. CDR1 MRHNA and CDR2 SNTAGT come from the germline V gene. This CDR3 is built from 13 residues. Trimming cost V 4 bases and J 6 bases, with 11 bases left between them. In regard to this clone: No antigen is known for it.

V is TRBV6-4 and J is TRBJ2-3; D is unresolved. The sample taken for sequencing was naive CD8+ T cells sorted from blood. The clonotype originates from a woman younger than 45 in good health. The CDR3 bases are TGTGCCAGCAGTGTCGAGTTTTTGGATACGCAGTATTTT. This sequence encodes CASSVEFLDTQYF.